This T cell receptor (beta chain) was identified in a study of blood T cell repertoires in COVID-19. About the research overall: Collection of acute and convalescent COVID-19 samples took place in the United States, Italy and Spain. Sample material is recorded as cDNA or gDNA derived from T cells, B-cell-depleted T cells, or PBMCs.

V was clipped by 5 bases and J by 10 bases; unmatched bases: 7. The CDR3 totals 14 residues. Germline lookup yields CDR1 SGHVS and CDR2 FNYEAQ. Per the original methods: Amplified reference gene primers provided the basis for estimating nucleated cell counts. Here immunoSEQ multiplex PCR was the method, and the copy in TCRdb shows in-frame clones only, minus some. The V and J calls and clone size were taken over from that table, and D and trimming were inferred from the DNA. The table has a few hundred thousand clones, approximately 80% seen once. The sequenced sample was peripheral blood. This sequence joins TRBV7-6 and TRBJ1-6; 8 bases fit TRBD1. The receptor was derived from an elderly woman with acute or convalescent COVID-19. CDR3 protein: CASSPGQAMSPLHF. The CDR3 DNA follows: TGTGCCAGCAGCCCGGGACAGGCCATGTCACCCCTCCACTTT.